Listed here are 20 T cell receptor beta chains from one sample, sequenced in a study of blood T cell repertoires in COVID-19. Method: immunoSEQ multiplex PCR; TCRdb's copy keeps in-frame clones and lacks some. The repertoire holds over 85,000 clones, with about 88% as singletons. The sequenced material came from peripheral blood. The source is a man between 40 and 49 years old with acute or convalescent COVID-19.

The CDR3 reads CAWSLGGTGSTFF. CDR3 nucleotides: TGTGCCTGGAGTCTAGGGGGGACAGGGTCTACTTTCTTT. The chain joins TRBV30 to TRBJ1-1; 9 bases match TRBD1. Germline V lookup: CDR1 GTSNPN, CDR2 SVGIG (reference sequence). Trimming removed 2 bases from V and 12 bases from J; junction bases left unmatched: 10. This CDR3 has 13 residues.

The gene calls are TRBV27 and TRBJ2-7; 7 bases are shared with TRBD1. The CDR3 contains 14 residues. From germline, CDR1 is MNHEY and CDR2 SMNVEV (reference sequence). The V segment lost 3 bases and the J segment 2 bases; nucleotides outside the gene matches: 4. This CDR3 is CASSFQGQAYEQYF. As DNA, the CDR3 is TGTGCCAGCAGTTTCCAAGGACAGGCCTACGAGCAGTACTTC.

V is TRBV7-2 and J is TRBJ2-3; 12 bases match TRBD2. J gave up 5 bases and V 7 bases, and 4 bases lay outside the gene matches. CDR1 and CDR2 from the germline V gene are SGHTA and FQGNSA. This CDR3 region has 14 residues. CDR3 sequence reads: CASNLAGGQDTQYF. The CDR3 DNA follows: TGTGCCAGCAACCTAGCGGGGGGGCAAGATACGCAGTATTTT.

The CDR3 nucleotides read TGCAGCGGGACAGGGGGTAAGACTGAAGCTTTCTTT. Amino acid sequence: CSGTGGKTEAFF. The chain recombines TRBV29-1 with TRBJ1-1, with 10 bases identical to TRBD1. Per germline, CDR1 SQVTM and CDR2 ANQGSEA. The CDR3 spans 12 residues. The ends lost 7 bases at V and 5 bases at J; junction bases unmatched: 4. Supplemented by reference TRBV29-1 and TRBJ1-1, the full variable domain reads SAVISQKPSRDICQRGTSLTIQCQVDSQVTMMFWYRQQPGQSLTLIATANQGSEATYESGFVIDKFPISRPNLTFSTLTVSNMSPEDSSIYLCSGTGGKTEAFFGQGTRLTVV.

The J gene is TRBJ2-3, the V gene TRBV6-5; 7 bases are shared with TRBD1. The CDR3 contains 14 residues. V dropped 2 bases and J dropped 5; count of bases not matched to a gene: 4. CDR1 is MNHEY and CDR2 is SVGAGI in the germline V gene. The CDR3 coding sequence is TGTGCCAGCAGTTACGGACAGGCTAGAGATACGCAGTATTTT. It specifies CASSYGQARDTQYF.

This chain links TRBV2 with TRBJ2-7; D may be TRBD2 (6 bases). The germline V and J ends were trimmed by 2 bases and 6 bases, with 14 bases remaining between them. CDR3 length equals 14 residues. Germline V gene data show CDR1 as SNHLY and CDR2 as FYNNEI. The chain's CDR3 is CASSESGGLSEQYF. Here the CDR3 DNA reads TGTGCCAGCAGTGAATCTGGGGGGTTGAGCGAGCAGTACTTC.

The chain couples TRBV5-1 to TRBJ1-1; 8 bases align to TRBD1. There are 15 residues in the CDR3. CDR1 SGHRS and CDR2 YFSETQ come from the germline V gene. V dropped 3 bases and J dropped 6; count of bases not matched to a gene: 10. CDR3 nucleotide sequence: TGCGCCAGCAGCTGGGCCCCGGGACAGGAATCTGAAGCTTTCTTT. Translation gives CASSWAPGQESEAFF.

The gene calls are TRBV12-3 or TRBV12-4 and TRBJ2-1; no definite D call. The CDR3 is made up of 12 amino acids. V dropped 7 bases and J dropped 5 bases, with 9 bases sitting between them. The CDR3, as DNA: TGTGCCAGCACGCGGTTGGACAATGAGCAGTTCTTC. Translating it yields CASTRLDNEQFF.

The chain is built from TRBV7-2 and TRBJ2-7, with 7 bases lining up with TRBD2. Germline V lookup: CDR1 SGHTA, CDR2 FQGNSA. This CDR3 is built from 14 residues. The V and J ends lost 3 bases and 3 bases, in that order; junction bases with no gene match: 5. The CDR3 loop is CASSLGRGYYEQYF. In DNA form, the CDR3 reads TGTGCCAGCAGCTTGGGGAGGGGTTACTACGAGCAGTACTTC.

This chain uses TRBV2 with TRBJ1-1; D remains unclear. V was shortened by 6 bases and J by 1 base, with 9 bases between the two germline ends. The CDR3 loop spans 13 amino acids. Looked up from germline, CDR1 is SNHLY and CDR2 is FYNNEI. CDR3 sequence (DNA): TGTGCCAGCAGGAGACAAACGAACACTGAAGCTTTCTTT. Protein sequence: CASRRQTNTEAFF.

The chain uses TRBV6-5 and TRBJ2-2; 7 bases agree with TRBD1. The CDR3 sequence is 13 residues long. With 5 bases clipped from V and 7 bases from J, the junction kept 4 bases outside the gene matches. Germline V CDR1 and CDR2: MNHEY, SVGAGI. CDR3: CASSKNRGGELFF. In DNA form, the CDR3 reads TGTGCCAGCAGTAAAAACAGGGGCGGGGAGCTGTTTTTT.

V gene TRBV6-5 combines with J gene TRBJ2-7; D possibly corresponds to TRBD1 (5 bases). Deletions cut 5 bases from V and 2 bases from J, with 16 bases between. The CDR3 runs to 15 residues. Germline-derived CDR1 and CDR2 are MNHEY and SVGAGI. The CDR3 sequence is CASSPGKAGTYEQYF. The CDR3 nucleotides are TGTGCCAGCAGTCCAGGGAAAGCAGGTACCTACGAGCAGTACTTC.

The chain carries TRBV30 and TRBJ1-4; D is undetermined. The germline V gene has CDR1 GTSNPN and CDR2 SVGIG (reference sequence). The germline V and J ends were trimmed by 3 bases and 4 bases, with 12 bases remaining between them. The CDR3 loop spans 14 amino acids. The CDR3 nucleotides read TGTGCCTGGAGATCGTTTGGGAGTAATGAAAAACTGTTTTTT. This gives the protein CAWRSFGSNEKLFF.

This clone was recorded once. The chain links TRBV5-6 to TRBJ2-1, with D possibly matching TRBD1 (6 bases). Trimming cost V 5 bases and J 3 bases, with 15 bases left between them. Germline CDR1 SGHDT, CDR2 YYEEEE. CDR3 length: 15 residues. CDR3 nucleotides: TGTGCCAGCAGTCTCCGGGACACCTACTACAATGAGCAGTTCTTC. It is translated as CASSLRDTYYNEQFF.

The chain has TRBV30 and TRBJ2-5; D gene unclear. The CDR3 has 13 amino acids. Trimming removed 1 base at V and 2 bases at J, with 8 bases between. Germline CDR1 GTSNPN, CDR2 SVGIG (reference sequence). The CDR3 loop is CAWSETSQETQYF. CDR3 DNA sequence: TGTGCCTGGAGTGAGACTTCACAAGAGACCCAGTACTTC.

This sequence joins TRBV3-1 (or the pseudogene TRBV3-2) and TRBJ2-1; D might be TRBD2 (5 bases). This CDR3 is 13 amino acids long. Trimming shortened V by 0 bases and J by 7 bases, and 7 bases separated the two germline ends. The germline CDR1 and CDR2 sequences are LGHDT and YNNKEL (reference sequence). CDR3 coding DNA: TGTGCCAGCAGCCAAGATAGAGGGAATGAGCAGTTCTTC. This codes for CASSQDRGNEQFF.

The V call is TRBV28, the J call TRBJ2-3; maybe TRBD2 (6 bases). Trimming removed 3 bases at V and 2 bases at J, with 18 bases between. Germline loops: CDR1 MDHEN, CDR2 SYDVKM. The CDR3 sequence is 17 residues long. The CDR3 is CASSLGSGGDPTDTQYF. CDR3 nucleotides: TGTGCCAGCAGTTTGGGGTCCGGAGGGGACCCCACAGATACGCAGTATTTT.

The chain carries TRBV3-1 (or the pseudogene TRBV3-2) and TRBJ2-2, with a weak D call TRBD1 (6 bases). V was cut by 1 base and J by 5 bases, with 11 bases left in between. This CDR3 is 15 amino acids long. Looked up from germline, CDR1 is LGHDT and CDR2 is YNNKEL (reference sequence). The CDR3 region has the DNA TGTGCCAGCAGCCAAGCAGGGGCGGAGACCGGGGAGCTGTTTTTT. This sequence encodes CASSQAGAETGELFF.

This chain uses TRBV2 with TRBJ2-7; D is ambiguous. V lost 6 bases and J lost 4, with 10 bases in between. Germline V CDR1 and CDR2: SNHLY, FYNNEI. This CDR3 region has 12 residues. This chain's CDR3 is CASSPIIYEQYF. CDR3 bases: TGTGCCAGCAGCCCTATAATTTACGAGCAGTACTTC.

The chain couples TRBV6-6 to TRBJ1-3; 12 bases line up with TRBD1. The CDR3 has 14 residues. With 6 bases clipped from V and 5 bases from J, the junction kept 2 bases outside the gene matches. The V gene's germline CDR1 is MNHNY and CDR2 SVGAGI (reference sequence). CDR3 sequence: CASSRDRGRNTIYF. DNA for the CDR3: TGTGCCAGCAGCCGGGACAGGGGGCGAAACACCATATATTTT.